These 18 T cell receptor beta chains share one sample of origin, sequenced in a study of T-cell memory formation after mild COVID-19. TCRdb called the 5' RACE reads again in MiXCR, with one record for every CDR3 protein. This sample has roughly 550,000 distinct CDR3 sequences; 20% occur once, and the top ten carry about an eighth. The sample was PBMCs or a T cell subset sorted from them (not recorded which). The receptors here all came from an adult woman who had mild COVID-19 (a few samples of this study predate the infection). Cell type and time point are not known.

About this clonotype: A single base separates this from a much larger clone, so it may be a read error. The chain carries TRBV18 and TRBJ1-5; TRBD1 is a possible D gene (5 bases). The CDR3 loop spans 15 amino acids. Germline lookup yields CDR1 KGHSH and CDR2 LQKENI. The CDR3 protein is CASSPSGPSNQPQNF. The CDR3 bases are TGTGCCAGCTCACCCTCGGGGCCTAGCAATCAGCCCCAGAATTTT. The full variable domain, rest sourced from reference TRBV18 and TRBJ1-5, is NAGVMQNPRHLVRRRGQEARLRCSPMKGHSHVYWYRQLPEEGLKFMVYLQKENIIDESGMPKERFSAEFPKEGPSILRIQQVVRGDSAAYFCASSPSGPSNQPQNFGDGTRLSIL.

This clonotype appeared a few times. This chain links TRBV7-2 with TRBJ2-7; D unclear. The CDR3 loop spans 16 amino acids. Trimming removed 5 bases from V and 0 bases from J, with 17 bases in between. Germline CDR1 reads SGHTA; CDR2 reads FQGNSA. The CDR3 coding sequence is TGTGCCAGCAGCCTTAGAGGTGGGGTTAGCTCCTACGAGCAGTACTTC. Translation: CASSLRGGVSSYEQYF.

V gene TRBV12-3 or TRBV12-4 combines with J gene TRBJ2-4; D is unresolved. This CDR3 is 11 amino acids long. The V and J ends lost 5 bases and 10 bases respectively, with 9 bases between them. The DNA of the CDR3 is TGTGCCAGCAGTCTGGCCGGTATTCAGTACTTC. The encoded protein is CASSLAGIQYF.

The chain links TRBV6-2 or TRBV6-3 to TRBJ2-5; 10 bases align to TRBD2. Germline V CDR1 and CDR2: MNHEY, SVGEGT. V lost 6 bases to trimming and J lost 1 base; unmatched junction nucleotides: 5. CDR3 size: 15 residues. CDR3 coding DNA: TGTGCCAGCAGCGGACTAGCGGATACCCAAGAGACCCAGTACTTC. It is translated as CASSGLADTQETQYF.

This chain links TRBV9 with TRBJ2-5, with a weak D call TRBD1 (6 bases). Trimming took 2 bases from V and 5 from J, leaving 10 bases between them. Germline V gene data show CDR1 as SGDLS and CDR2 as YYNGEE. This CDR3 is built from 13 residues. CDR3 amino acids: CASSVGRGETQYF. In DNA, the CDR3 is TGTGCCAGCAGCGTCGGAAGGGGGGAGACCCAGTACTTC.

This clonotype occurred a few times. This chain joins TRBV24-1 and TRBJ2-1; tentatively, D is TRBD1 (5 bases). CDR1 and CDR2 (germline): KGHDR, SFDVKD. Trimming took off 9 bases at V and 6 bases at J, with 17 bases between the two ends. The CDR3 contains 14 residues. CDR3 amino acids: CATHTGRAGNEQFF. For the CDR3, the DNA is TGTGCCACCCATACAGGCAGGGCCGGCAATGAGCAGTTCTTC.

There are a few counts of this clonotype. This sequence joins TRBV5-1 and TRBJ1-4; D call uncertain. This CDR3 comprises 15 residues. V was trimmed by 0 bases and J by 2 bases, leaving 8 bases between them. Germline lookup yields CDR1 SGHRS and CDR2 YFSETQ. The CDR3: CASSLATSTNEKLFF. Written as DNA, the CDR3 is TGCGCCAGCAGCTTGGCCACCTCCACTAATGAAAAACTGTTTTTT.

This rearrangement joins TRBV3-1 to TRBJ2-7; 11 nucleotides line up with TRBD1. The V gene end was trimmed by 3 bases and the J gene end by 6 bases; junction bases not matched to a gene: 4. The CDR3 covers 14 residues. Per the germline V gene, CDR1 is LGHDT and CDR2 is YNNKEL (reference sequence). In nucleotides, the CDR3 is TGTGCCAGCAGCCAGTCCGGGACAGGGGGCGAGCAGTACTTC. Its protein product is CASSQSGTGGEQYF.

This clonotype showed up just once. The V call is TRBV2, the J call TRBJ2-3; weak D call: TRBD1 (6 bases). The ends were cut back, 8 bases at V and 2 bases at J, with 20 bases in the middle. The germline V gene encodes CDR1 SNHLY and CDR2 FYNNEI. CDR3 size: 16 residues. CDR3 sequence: CASDKDRRGITDTQYF. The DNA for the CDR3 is TGTGCCAGCGACAAGGACAGAAGAGGCATCACAGATACGCAGTATTTT.

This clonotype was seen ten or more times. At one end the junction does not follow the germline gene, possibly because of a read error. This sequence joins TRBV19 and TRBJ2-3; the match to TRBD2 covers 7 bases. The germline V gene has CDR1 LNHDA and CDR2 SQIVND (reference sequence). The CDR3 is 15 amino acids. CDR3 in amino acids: CASSLDGGSTDTQYF. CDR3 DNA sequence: TGTGCCAGTAGTCTAGACGGGGGGAGCACAGATACGCAGTATTTT. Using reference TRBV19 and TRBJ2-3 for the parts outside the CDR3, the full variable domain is DGGITQSPKYLFRKEGQNVTLSCEQNLNHDAMYWYRQDPGQGLRLIYYSQIVNDFQKGDIAEGYSVSREKKESFPLTVTSAQKNPTAFYLCASSLDGGSTDTQYFGPGTRLTVL.

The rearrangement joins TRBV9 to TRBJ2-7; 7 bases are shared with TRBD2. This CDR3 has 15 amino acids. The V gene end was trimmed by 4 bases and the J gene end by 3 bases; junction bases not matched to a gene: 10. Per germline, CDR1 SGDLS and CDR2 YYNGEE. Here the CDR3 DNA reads TGTGCCAGCAGCCCGTGGGCTAGCGGCGACTACGAGCAGTACTTC. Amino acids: CASSPWASGDYEQYF.

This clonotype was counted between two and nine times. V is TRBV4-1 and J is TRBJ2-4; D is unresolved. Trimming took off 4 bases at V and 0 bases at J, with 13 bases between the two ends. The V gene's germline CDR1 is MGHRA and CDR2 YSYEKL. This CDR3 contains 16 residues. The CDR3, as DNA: TGCGCCAGCAGCCCGAGGTCAGACCTAGCCAAAAACATTCAGTACTTC. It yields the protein CASSPRSDLAKNIQYF.

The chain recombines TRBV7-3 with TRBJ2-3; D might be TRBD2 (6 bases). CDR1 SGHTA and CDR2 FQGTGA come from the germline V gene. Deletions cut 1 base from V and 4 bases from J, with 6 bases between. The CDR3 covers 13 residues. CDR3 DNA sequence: TGTGCCAGCAGCTTAATAGCGGCAGATACGCAGTATTTT. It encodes CASSLIAADTQYF.

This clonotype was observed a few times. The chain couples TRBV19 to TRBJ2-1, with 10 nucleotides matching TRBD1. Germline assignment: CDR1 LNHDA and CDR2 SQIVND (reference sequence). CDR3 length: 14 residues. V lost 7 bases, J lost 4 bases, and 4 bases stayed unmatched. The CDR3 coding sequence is TGTGCCAGTAAACCGGGACAGGGGTACAATGAGCAGTTCTTC. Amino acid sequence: CASKPGQGYNEQFF.

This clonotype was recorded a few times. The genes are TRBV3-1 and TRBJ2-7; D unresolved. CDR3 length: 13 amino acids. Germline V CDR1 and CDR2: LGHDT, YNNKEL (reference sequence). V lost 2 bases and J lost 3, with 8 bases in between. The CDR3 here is CASSQHDGYEQYF. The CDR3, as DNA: TGTGCCAGCAGCCAACACGACGGCTACGAGCAGTACTTC.

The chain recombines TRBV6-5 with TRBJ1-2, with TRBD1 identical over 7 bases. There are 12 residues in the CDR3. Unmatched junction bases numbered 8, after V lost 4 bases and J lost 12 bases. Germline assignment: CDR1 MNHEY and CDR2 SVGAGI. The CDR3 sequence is CASSSIKGADTF. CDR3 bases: TGTGCCAGCAGTTCCATCAAGGGGGCGGACACCTTC.

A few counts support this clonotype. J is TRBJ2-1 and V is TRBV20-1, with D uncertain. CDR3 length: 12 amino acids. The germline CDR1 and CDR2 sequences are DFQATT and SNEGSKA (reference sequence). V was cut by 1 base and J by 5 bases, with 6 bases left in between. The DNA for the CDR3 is TGCAGTGCTAGAGGGCTAGACAATGAGCAGTTCTTC. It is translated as CSARGLDNEQFF.

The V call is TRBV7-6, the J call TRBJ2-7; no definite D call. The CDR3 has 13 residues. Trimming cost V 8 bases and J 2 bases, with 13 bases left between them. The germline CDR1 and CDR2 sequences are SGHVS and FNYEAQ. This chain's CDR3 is CASGPGDPYEQYF. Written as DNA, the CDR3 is TGTGCCAGCGGACCGGGCGATCCCTACGAGCAGTACTTC.